This T cell receptor beta chain was recovered during a study of shared T cell receptors in the human thymus (dated by TCRdb to about 2021). About the study as a whole: The study examined how self-reactive, shared T-cell receptor alpha chains are generated in the human thymus.

The library was prepared using the immunoSEQ multiplex PCR assay. TCRdb's version of the immuneACCESS table is confined to in-frame rearrangements and falls short of the full clone set. An unresolved V gene accounts for under half of the shortfall where checked; the remainder is of unknown origin. The sample profile shows hundreds of thousands of clones; over 75% of them were found once. Under 0.01% of the sample rests with the top ten. V is pared back by 4 bases and J by 1 base, with 8 bases lying between the germline termini. CDR1 MGHRA and CDR2 YSYEKL were looked up in the germline V gene. The CDR3, from cysteine to phenylalanine, totals 14 residues. Of the read, only the CDR3 DNA is kept; its 42 bases are in frame from base 1. Comment on this clone: There is no known antigen for this receptor. No base quality information exists; no much larger clone differs at one position.

In addition, the sample was reused for a study of human thymus T cells. Reported in the second study: Immunologically healthy infants undergoing open corrective cardiac surgery for congenital heart defects in Finland were used as donors. Thymus tissue was obtained as surgical resects removed during corrective cardiac surgery. Biased V and J gene segment usage appeared to be present in both thymic and peripheral blood repertoires. Highly overlapping thymic TCR repertoires among unrelated individuals were reported in the related research. The study characterized TCR alpha and beta repertoires from fewer than ten infant thymus samples and a few related peripheral blood samples. The infant donors were about 7 to 244 days old, and the cohort included roughly six males and a couple of females. Thymocytes were freed from the tissue by mechanical means and kept at -70 degrees C as pellets of 10-30 million cells. Genomic DNA was extracted from frozen cell pellets with a QIAsymphony instrument. The immunoSEQ multiplex PCR assay was used to amplify the TCRB and TCRAD loci from a standardized amount of quality-controlled genomic DNA. The V(D)J region was spanned by amplicons of a length sufficient to cover the CDR3 and to identify V and J genes. Amplicon sequencing was performed on an Illumina platform through the commercial immunoSEQ service. Primer bias and sequencing errors were corrected as previously described, and TCRAD and TCRB definitions were based on the IMGT database. immunoSEQ Analyzer 3.0 and VDJTools were used for repertoire analysis, which covered basic statistics, V/J segment usage, diversity estimates, rarefaction and pairwise overlap. Chao1, ChaoE, Efron-Thisted, Shannon and inverse Simpson indices were used to estimate diversity, which was also estimated on datasets down-sampled to the smallest sample. Repertoire overlap used strict matching of CDR3 nucleotide sequence, V gene and J gene, with Jaccard-based multidimensional scaling clustering. On average, roughly 740,000 unique TCRB clonotypes were obtained from thymus samples, compared with 80,000 to 85,000 from blood samples.

The sample comprised thymocytes. This sequence uses TRBV4-1 and TRBJ1-5, with a tentative D gene TRBD1 over 6 matching bases. The clonotype originates from a boy under three years old with a congenital heart defect. Donor details come from another sample of the same person, matched by shared clones. The CDR3 here reads CASSPGQSNQPQHF. In nucleotides, the sequence is TGCGCCAGCAGCCCCGGACAGAGCAATCAGCCCCAGCATTTT.